The rows below give T cell receptor beta chains drawn from one sample of a study of shared clonotypes between healthy human individuals. The method was immunoSEQ multiplex PCR; TCRdb's version includes in-frame clones alone and lacks a portion of them. The table has approximately 1,500,000 clones, around 97% seen once. The sequencing sample was made of naive CD4+ T cells sorted from blood. All receptors come from a man aged 30-40 years in good health. Each CDR3 is given with its conserved first and last residue. Rows give clone size only sometimes, using once, few, many, or a class for an expanded clone.

V: TRBV10-3
size: -
CDR3: CAISATVAVDEKLFF

V: TRBV7-9
size: -
CDR3: CASSLAGSGQNIQYF

V: TRBV15
size: -
CDR3: CATSRTGIGEQYF

V: TRBV7-6
size: -
CDR3: CASSTQGQGAYEQYF

V: TRBV7-6
size: once
CDR3: CASSIGTGGDTDTQYF

V: TRBV18
size: -
CDR3: CASSLKQGTTEAFF

V: TRBV18
size: -
CDR3: CASSPPVTRATDTQYF

V: TRBV5-1
size: -
CDR3: CASHFLTGELFF

V: TRBV7-3
size: -
CDR3: CASSFWGVDEQFF

V: TRBV2
size: -
CDR3: CATPAPDTQYF

V: TRBV5-6
size: -
CDR3: CASSLREVIVTDTQYF

V: TRBV2
size: -
CDR3: CASSPSGGSNQPQHF

V: TRBV29-1
size: -
CDR3: CSVRGVVLNEQYF

V: TRBV18
size: -
CDR3: CASSPEGLAGNEQYF

V: TRBV7-3
size: -
CDR3: CASSHPERGLRGAFF

V: TRBV10-3
size: once
CDR3: CAISIQGPGEQYF